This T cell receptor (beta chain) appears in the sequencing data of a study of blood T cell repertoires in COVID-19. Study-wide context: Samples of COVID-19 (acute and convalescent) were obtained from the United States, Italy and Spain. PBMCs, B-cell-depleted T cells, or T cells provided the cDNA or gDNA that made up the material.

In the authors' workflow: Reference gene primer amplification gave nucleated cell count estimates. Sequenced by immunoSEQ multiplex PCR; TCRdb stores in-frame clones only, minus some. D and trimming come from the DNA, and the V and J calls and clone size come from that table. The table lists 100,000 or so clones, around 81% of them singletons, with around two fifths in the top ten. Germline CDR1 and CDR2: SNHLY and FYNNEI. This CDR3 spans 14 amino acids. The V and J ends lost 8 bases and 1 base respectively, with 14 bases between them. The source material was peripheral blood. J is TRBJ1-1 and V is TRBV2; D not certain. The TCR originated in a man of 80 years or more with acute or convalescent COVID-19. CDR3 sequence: CASRIHGENTEAFF. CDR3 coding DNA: TGTGCCAGCCGAATACACGGGGAGAACACTGAAGCTTTCTTT.